This T cell receptor (beta chain) is drawn from a study of T cells after posttransplantation cyclophosphamide. Method: immunoSEQ multiplex PCR; TCRdb's copy keeps in-frame clones and lacks some. The sample yields tens of thousands of clones, 80% to 95% seen once. This clone was picked up one time. Germline CDR1 reads MNHEY; CDR2 reads SVGAGI. The CDR3 is 13 residues long. The germline V and J ends were trimmed by 2 bases and 9 bases, with 11 bases remaining between them. The sequencing input was PBMCs. This TCR was recovered from a woman between 25 and 40 years old in good health and a related stem cell transplant donor. This sequence joins TRBV6-5 and TRBJ2-1; D uncertain. CDR3 bases: TGTGCCAGCAGTTACGGGCCAGAGAGTGAGCAGTTCTTC. Translating gives CASSYGPESEQFF.